A selection of T cell receptor beta chains follows, all from one sample in a study of blood T cells in healthy people across ages. TCRdb recomputed calls from the 5' RACE reads with MiXCR, one row per CDR3 protein. Of about 640,000 distinct CDR3 sequences detected, about 53% appear once; the ten largest clones hold 30% to 40%. Sequenced: blood. All receptors derive from a man aged 55 to 70 in good health. Each CDR3 is given with its conserved first and last residue. Fields, in order: D gene, V gene, J gene, clone size, CDR3 protein, CDR3 DNA. A D gene is named only where the DNA matches it firmly. Clone size is shown for a subset of rows, as once, few, many or a class of expanded clone.

-	TRBV5-1	TRBJ1-2	-	CASSRGPEGYGYTF	TGCGCCAGCAGCCGGGGACCGGAGGGCTATGGCTACACCTTC
-	TRBV7-8	TRBJ1-2	-	CASRPLGGLLSGYTF	TGTGCCAGCCGCCCGTTGGGGGGTTTGTTAAGTGGCTACACCTTC
TRBD1	TRBV20-1	TRBJ2-7	-	CSARSTGVYEQYF	TGCAGTGCTAGATCGACAGGGGTCTACGAGCAGTACTTC
-	TRBV29-1	TRBJ2-7	-	CSVEEEGQPYEQYF	TGCAGCGTTGAAGAGGAGGGACAGCCCTACGAGCAGTACTTC
TRBD1	TRBV7-9	TRBJ1-1	-	CASSLDAGQGGMNTEAFF	TGTGCCAGCAGCTTAGACGCGGGACAGGGAGGAATGAACACTGAGGCTTTCTTT
TRBD1	TRBV6-5	TRBJ1-2	-	CASRNPGQGAYGYTF	TGTGCCAGCAGAAACCCGGGACAGGGCGCCTATGGCTACACCTTC
TRBD1	TRBV6-1	TRBJ2-5	-	CASSEYSLIGTGRKTQYF	TGTGCCAGCAGTGAATATAGCCTAATTGGGACAGGGCGAAAGACCCAGTACTTC
TRBD2	TRBV4-2	TRBJ2-7	once	CASSQDIRGGPLNEQYF	TGTGCCAGCAGCCAGGATATCCGGGGGGGGCCTCTCAACGAGCAGTACTTC
-	TRBV18	TRBJ2-1	-	CASSPAGLTNNEQFF	TGTGCCAGCTCACCGGCCGGACTCACAAACAATGAGCAGTTCTTC
TRBD1	TRBV7-9	TRBJ1-2	-	CASRDRENYGYTF	TGTGCCAGCAGGGACAGGGAGAACTATGGCTACACCTTC
TRBD2	TRBV20-1	TRBJ2-7	-	CSARDFQRGFSYEQYF	TGCAGTGCTAGAGATTTTCAGCGGGGATTCTCCTACGAGCAGTACTTC
-	TRBV6-1	TRBJ2-5	-	CASARDPVAETQYF	TGTGCCAGCGCCCGGGACCCAGTGGCCGAGACCCAGTACTTC
-	TRBV5-1	TRBJ1-2	-	CASSLDVGQIYGYTF	TGCGCCAGCAGCTTGGACGTTGGGCAAATCTATGGCTACACCTTC
-	TRBV20-1	TRBJ2-4	-	CSARDLGKNIQYF	TGCAGTGCTAGAGATCTGGGGAAAAACATTCAGTACTTC
-	TRBV3-1	TRBJ2-3	-	CASSQGQGFTDTQYF	TGTGCCAGCAGCCAAGGGCAGGGTTTCACAGATACGCAGTATTTT
TRBD1	TRBV9	TRBJ2-1	-	CASSVVGQAHNEQFF	TGTGCCAGCAGCGTAGTCGGACAGGCCCACAATGAGCAGTTCTTC
-	TRBV3-1	TRBJ2-7	-	CASSGLSDEQYF	TGTGCCAGTAGCGGTTTGTCGGACGAGCAGTACTTC
-	TRBV28	TRBJ2-5	-	CASSLPLFPETQYF	TGTGCCAGCAGTCTACCTTTGTTTCCAGAGACCCAGTACTTC
TRBD1	TRBV7-8	TRBJ2-1	-	CASSLALGQTINNEQFF	TGTGCCAGCAGCTTAGCGCTGGGACAGACTATTAACAATGAGCAGTTCTTC
TRBD1	TRBV4-1	TRBJ2-5	few	CASSQPGTGGETQYF	TGCGCCAGCAGCCAACCGGGGACAGGAGGAGAGACCCAGTACTTC
-	TRBV29-1	TRBJ2-5	-	CSVEGIEGETQYF	TGCAGCGTTGAGGGCATTGAGGGGGAGACCCAGTACTTC
TRBD2	TRBV4-1	TRBJ2-1	-	CASSQDPSGGTYNEQFF	TGCGCCAGCAGCCAAGATCCTAGCGGGGGTACCTACAATGAGCAGTTCTTC
TRBD2	TRBV6-5	TRBJ2-7	-	CASRWTAGAYEQYF	TGTGCCAGCAGATGGACGGCGGGAGCCTACGAGCAGTACTTC
TRBD2	TRBV28	TRBJ2-1	-	CANSGTSGGSYNEQFF	TGTGCCAACAGCGGGACTAGCGGGGGGTCCTACAATGAGCAGTTCTTC
TRBD1	TRBV5-1	TRBJ2-1	-	CASSLPGQGYNEQFF	TGTGCCAGCAGTTTACCGGGACAGGGGTACAATGAGCAGTTCTTC
-	TRBV5-1	TRBJ2-4	-	CASSARIGGIQYF	TGCGCCAGCAGCGCGCGGATAGGGGGGATTCAGTACTTC
-	TRBV9	TRBJ1-6	-	CASSPRGAGNSPLHF	TGTGCCAGCAGCCCCCGGGGCGCCGGGAATTCACCCCTCCACTTT
TRBD2	TRBV20-1	TRBJ2-1	-	CSARGTSGRRGEQFF	TGCAGTGCTAGGGGGACTAGCGGGAGAAGAGGTGAGCAGTTCTTC
TRBD1	TRBV6-5	TRBJ1-1	-	CASSYSVGQDTEAFF	TGTGCCAGCAGTTACTCAGTTGGACAGGACACTGAAGCTTTCTTT
TRBD1	TRBV5-1	TRBJ2-1	-	CASSWTGTGVFF	TGCGCCAGCAGCTGGACCGGGACAGGGGTGTTCTTC
-	TRBV13	TRBJ1-4	-	CASSPRGPNEKLFF	TGTGCCAGCAGCCCCCGGGGACCTAATGAAAAACTGTTTTTT